By sample fraction, the clone carrying this T cell receptor (beta chain) is medium-sized (0.01 to 0.1%). What it binds is unknown. Trimming stripped 4 bases from V and 4 bases from J, with 7 bases between. This CDR3 is built from 12 residues. Germline CDR1 is SEHNR and CDR2 is FQNEAQ (reference sequence). The data were produced by immunoSEQ multiplex PCR, yet TCRdb's version contains in-frame clones alone and is incomplete. This repertoire shows tens of thousands of clones, 81% found once; its top ten account for 5.5% to 7%. Collection of blood occurred at baseline, at cycle 4 day 1, and at cycle 7 day 1. The sample comes from a study of OX40 agonist ivuxolimab in advanced cancers. Study-wide results and limits: The study did not work out the antigen specificity of the expanded peripheral T cells. CD4+ and CD8+ T cells in blood underwent clonal expansion by week 6 at 0.1 to 3.0 mg/kg.

The sequence was obtained from an adult with an advanced solid tumor such as melanoma, head and neck, liver or kidney cancer. Sequencing used CD4+ or CD8+ T cells sorted from blood, obtained in a trial of the OX40 agonist ivuxolimab. The chain joins TRBV7-9 to TRBJ1-1; D not resolved. CDR3 protein: CASSYTSTEAFF. DNA for the CDR3: TGTGCCAGCAGCTATACGAGCACTGAAGCTTTCTTT.